This record concerns one T cell receptor (beta chain) sequence. This clone's antigen is unknown. Base qualities are not recorded, but no much larger clone differs from it by a single base. The data belong to a study of OX40 agonist ivuxolimab in advanced cancers. Concerning the study at large: Ivuxolimab was a fully human IgG2 agonistic monoclonal antibody targeting the costimulatory receptor OX40 (CD134). Partial responses occurred in three dose-escalation patients, of whom one had hepatocellular carcinoma and two had cutaneous melanoma. Prior anti-PD-1, anti-PD-L1 or anti-CTLA-4 therapy was permitted, and checkpoint inhibitors had been received by around 40% of dose-escalation patients. Of the approximately 53 patients in dose escalation, about 20 had hepatocellular carcinoma, around 15 had melanoma, 9 had renal cell carcinoma and 9 had head and neck cancer. In the dose-escalation cohort, 65% to 90% of patients were male, and the mean age was approximately 60 years, with a range of roughly 23 to 85. The paper reports the monotherapy dose-escalation portion (N of about 51 patients) of the phase I ivuxolimab trial. Intravenous ivuxolimab was administered to patients every 2 weeks at six dose levels: 0.01, 0.1, 0.3, 1.5, 3 and 10 mg/kg. The point of sequencing TCRbeta in the periphery was to test whether ivuxolimab changed TCR sequence diversity and drove clonal T-cell expansion.

The CDR3, from cysteine to phenylalanine, totals 14 residues. Only CDR3 DNA remains: 42 bases, in frame from the first base. CDR1 and CDR2, per the germline V gene, are SQVTM and ANQGSEA. Relative to germline, V is missing 2 bases and J is missing 4 bases, with 4 bases of the junction outside any gene match. Patients with a history of autoimmune disease or receiving systemic immunosuppression were excluded from the trial. Peripheral blood for TCR sequencing was drawn from every dose cohort at baseline, at cycle 4 day 1 and at cycle 7 day 1. Samples were obtained from an open-label, multicenter, first-in-human phase I dose-escalation trial of ivuxolimab. Adults with locally advanced or metastatic melanoma, renal cell carcinoma, hepatocellular carcinoma or head and neck squamous cell carcinoma were enrolled in the trial. CD4+ and CD8+ T cells were sorted separately from peripheral blood before TCR sequencing.

To sequence the TCRbeta CDR3 region, genomic DNA was isolated from the sorted cells. The immunoSEQ Assay was used for sequencing of TCRbeta CDR3 regions. TCRdb took this table from immuneACCESS and kept in-frame rearrangements with V and J called. Such tables lack part of the clones; where checked against another copy, unresolved V genes explain under half of the gap, and the rest is unexplained. Present in this sample are 65,000 to 95,000 clones, under 95% of which were seen just once. The ten largest clonotypes hold more than 9.5% of the sample. The paper as a whole reports these results and caveats: Partial responders in the 0.1-3.0 mg/kg groups had among the lowest normalized peripheral clonal expansion, especially among CD8+ T cells. The antigen specificity of the peripheral T cells that underwent clonal expansion was not determined. After ivuxolimab, expanded clones were on average more numerous among CD8+ T cells than among CD4+ T cells. At doses from 0.1 to 3.0 mg/kg, clonal expansion was seen in both CD4+ and CD8+ blood T cells between baseline and week 6. Low levels of normalized T-cell clonal expansion were also shown by some nonresponding patients.

The receptor's source is an adult with an advanced solid tumor such as melanoma, head and neck, liver or kidney cancer. The source was CD4+ or CD8+ T cells sorted from blood, collected in a trial of the OX40 agonist ivuxolimab. This receptor chain uses TRBV29-1 and TRBJ2-1, with TRBD2 identical over 8 junction bases. For the CDR3, the sequence is CSVEIRGGYNEQFF. The DNA sequence follows: TGCAGCGTTGAAATTCGGGGGGGTTACAATGAGCAGTTCTTC.